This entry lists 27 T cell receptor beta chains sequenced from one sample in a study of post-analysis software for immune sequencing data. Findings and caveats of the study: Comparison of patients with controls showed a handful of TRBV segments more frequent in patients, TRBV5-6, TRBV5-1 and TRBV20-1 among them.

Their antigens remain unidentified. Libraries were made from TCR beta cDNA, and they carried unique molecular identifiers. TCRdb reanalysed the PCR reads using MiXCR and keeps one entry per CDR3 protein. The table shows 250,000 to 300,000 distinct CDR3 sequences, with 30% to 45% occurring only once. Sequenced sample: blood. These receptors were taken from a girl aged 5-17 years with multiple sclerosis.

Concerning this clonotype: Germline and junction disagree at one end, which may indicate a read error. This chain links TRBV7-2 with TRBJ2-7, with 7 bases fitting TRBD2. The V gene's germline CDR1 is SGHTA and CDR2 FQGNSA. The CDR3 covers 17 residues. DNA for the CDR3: TGTGCCATCAGCTTAAAGGTGGGGACTACACGGGTGGGTGAGCAGTACTTC. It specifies CAISLKVGTTRVGEQYF.

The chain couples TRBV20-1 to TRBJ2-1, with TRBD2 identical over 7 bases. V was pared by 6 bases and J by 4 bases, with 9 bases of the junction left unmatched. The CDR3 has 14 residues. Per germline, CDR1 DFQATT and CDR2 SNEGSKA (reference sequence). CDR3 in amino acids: CSASQGGFYNEQFF. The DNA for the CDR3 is TGCAGTGCCAGCCAGGGAGGGTTTTACAATGAGCAGTTCTTC.

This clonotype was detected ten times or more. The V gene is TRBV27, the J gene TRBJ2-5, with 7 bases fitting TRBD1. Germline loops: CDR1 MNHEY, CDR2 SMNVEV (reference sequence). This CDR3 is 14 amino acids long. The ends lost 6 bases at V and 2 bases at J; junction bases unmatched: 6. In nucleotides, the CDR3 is TGTGCCAGCAGCTTCGACAGGGCTCAAGAGACCCAGTACTTC. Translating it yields CASSFDRAQETQYF.

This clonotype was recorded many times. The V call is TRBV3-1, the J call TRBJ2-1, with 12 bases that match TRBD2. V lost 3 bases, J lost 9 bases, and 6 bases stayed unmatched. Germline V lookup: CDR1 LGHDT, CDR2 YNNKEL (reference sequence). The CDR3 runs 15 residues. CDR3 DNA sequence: TGTGCCAGCAGCCAGTCCCAGACTAGCGGGAGTGAGCAGTTCTTC. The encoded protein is CASSQSQTSGSEQFF.

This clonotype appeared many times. CDR3 amino acids: CASSPGTGAPPDTQYF. The CDR3 coding sequence is TGTGCCAGCAGCCCCGGGACAGGGGCACCCCCCGATACGCAGTATTTT. The chain links TRBV7-3 to TRBJ2-3; TRBD1 matches at 10 bases. The CDR3 runs to 16 residues. Germline CDR1 is SGHTA and CDR2 is FQGTGA. J gave up 6 bases and V 5 bases, and 11 bases lay outside the gene matches.

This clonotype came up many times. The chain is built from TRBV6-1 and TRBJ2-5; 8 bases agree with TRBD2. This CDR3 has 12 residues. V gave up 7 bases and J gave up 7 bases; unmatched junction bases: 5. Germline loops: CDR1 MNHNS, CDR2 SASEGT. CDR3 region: CASNGLAGTQYF. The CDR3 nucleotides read TGTGCCAGCAATGGCCTAGCGGGGACCCAGTACTTC.

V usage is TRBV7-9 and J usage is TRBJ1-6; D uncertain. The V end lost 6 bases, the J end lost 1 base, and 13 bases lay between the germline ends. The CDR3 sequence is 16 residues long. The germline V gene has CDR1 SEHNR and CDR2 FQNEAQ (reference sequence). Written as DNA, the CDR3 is TGTGCCAGCAGAGAAGAGGGTTCGTCCTATAATTCACCCCTCCACTTT. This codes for CASREEGSSYNSPLHF.

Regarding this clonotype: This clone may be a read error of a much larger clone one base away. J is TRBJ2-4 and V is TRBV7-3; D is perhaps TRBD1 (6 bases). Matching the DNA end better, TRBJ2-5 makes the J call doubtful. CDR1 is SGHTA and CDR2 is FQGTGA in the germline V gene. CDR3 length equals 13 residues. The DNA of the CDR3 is TGTGCCAGCAGCCCGGACAGAAAAGAGACCCAGTACTTC. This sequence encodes CASSPDRKETQYF.

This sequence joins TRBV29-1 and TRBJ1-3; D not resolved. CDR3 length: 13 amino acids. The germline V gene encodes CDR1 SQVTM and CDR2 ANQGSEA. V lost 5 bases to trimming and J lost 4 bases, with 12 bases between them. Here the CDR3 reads CSVWERYGNTIYF. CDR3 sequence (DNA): TGCAGCGTTTGGGAGCGGTACGGAAACACCATATATTTT.

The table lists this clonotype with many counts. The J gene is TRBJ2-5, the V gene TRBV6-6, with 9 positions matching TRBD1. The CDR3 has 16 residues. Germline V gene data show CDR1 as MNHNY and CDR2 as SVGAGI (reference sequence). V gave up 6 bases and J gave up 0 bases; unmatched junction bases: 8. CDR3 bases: TGTGCCAGCAGCCGGGGACAGGGCCAGTACCAAGAGACCCAGTACTTC. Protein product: CASSRGQGQYQETQYF.

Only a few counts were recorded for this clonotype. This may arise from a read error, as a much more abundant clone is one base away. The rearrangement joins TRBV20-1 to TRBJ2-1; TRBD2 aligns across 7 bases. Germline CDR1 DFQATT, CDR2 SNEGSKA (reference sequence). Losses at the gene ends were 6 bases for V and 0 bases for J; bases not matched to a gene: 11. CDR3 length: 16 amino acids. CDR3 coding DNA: TGCAGTGCCCAAAGGGCTGGCGGGAGCTCCTACAATGAGCAGTTCTTC. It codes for CSAQRAGGSSYNEQFF.

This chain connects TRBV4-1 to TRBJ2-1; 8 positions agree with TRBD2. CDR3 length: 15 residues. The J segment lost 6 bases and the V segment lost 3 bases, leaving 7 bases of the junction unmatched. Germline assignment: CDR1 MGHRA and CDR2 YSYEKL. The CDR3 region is CASSHGPLAGNEQFF. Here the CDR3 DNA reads TGCGCCAGCAGCCATGGACCGCTAGCGGGCAATGAGCAGTTCTTC.

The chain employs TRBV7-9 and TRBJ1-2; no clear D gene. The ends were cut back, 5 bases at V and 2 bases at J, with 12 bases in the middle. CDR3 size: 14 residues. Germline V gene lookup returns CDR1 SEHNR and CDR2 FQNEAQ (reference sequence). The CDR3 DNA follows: TGTGCCAGCAGCCTAGACCCGGGGAACTATGGCTACACCTTC. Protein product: CASSLDPGNYGYTF.

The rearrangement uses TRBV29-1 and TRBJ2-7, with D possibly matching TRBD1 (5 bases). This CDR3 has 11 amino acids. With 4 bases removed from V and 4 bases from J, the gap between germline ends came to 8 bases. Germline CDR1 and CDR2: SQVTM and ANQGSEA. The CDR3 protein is CSVARGYEQYF. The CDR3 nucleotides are TGCAGCGTTGCTAGGGGTTACGAGCAGTACTTC.

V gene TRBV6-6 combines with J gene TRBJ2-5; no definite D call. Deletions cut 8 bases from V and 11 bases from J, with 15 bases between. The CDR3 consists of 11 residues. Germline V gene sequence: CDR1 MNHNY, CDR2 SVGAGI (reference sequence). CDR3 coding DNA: TGTGCCAGCCGGAGCGCATATGAGCAGTACTTC. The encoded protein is CASRSAYEQYF.

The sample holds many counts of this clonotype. The CDR3 nucleotides read TGTGCCAGCAGCCAAGTATGGGACCTGGACAATGAGCAGTTCTTC. Translated: CASSQVWDLDNEQFF. The chain couples TRBV4-2 to TRBJ2-1; tentatively, D is TRBD1 or TRBD2 (5 bases each). Trimming shortened V by 1 base and J by 5 bases, and 12 bases separated the two germline ends. Germline V CDR1 and CDR2: LGHNA, YNFKEQ. The CDR3 runs to 15 residues.

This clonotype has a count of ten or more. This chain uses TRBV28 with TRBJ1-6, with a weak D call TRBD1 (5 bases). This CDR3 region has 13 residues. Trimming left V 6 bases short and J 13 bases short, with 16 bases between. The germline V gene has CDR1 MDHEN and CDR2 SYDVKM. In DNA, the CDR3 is TGTGCCAGCAGCTGGGACGATGGGTCGCCCCTCCACTTT. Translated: CASSWDDGSPLHF.

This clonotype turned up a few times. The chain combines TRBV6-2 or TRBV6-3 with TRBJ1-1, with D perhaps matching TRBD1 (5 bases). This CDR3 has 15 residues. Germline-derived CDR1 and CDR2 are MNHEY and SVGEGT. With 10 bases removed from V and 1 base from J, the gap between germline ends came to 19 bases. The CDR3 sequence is CATARRQHRNTEAFF. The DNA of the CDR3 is TGTGCCACCGCACGGAGACAGCATCGGAACACTGAAGCTTTCTTT.

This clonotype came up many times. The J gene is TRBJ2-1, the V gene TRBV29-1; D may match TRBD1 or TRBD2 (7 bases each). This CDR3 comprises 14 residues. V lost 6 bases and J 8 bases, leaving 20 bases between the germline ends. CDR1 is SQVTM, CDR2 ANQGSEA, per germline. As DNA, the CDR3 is TGCAGCGTCCTAACAGGGGCCGGGGGGCATGAGCAGTTCTTC. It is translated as CSVLTGAGGHEQFF.

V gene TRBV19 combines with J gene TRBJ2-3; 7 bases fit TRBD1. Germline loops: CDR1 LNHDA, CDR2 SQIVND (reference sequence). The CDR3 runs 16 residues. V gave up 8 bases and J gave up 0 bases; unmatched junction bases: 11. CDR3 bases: TGTGCCAGTTCATTCCAAGGGGGCCGGAGCACAGATACGCAGTATTTT. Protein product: CASSFQGGRSTDTQYF. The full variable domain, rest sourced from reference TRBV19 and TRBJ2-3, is DGGITQSPKYLFRKEGQNVTLSCEQNLNHDAMYWYRQDPGQGLRLIYYSQIVNDFQKGDIAEGYSVSREKKESFPLTVTSAQKNPTAFYLCASSFQGGRSTDTQYFGPGTRLTVL.

The CDR3 DNA reads TGTGCCAGCAGCTCAACCTTAGCGGGGGCCTCCTACAATGAGCAGTTCTTC. Translating gives CASSSTLAGASYNEQFF. This rearrangement joins TRBV7-9 to TRBJ2-1; TRBD2 aligns across 9 bases. CDR3 size: 17 residues. Trimming removed 4 bases from V and 0 bases from J; junction bases left unmatched: 7. Germline V gives CDR1 SEHNR, CDR2 FQNEAQ (reference sequence).

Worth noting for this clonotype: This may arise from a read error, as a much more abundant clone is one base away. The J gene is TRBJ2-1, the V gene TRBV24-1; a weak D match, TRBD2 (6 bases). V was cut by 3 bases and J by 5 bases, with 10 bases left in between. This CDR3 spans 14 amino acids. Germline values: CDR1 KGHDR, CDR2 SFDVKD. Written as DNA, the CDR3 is TGTGCCACCAGTGATCAGACTAGTAACAATGAGCAGTTCTTC. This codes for CATSDQTSNNEQFF.

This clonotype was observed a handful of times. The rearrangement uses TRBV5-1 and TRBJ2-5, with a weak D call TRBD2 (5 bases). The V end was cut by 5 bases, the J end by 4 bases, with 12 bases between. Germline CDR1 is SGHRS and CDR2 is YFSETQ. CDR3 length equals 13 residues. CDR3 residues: CASRQVLAETQYF. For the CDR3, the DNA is TGCGCCAGCAGGCAGGTGCTAGCAGAGACCCAGTACTTC.

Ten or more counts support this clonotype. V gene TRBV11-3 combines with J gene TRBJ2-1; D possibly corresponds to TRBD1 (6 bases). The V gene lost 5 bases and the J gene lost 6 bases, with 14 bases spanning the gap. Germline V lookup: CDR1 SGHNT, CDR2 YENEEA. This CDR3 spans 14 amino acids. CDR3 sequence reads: CASSPSGRGNEQFF. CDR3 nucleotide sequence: TGTGCCAGCAGCCCAAGTGGCAGGGGCAATGAGCAGTTCTTC.

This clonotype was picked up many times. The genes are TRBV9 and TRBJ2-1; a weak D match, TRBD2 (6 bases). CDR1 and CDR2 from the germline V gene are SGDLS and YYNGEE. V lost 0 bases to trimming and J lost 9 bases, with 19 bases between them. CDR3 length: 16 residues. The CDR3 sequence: CASSVGGTPGVLEQFF. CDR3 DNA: TGTGCCAGCAGCGTAGGGGGGACTCCCGGGGTCCTTGAGCAGTTCTTC.

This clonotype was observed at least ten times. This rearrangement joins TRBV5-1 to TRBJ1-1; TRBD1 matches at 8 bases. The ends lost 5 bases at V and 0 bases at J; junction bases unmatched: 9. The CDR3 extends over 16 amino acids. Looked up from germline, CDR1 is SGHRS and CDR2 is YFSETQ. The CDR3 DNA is TGCGCCAGCAGTACGGACAGGGCGAGTATGAACACTGAAGCTTTCTTT. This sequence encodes CASSTDRASMNTEAFF.

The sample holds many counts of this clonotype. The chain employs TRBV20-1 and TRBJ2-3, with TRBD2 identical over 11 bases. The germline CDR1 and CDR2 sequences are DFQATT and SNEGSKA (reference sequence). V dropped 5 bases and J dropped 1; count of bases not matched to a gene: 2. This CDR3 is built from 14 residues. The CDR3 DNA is TGCAGTGCTGTGACTAGCGGGGGCACAGATACGCAGTATTTT. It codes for CSAVTSGGTDTQYF.